The 21 T cell receptor beta chains given below trace back to one sample, sequenced in a study of blood T cell repertoires in COVID-19 (dated by TCRdb to the early 2020s). Library construction relied on the immunoSEQ multiplex PCR assay. The immuneACCESS repertoire file appears here via TCRdb, limited to in-frame rearrangements. These files lack a portion of the clones; in checked studies, under half of the deficit traces to unresolved V genes, and the cause of the others is not known. The sample profile shows 200,000 to 250,000 clones; over 65% of them were found once. The top ten clonotypes cover about 2.5% of the sample. What was sequenced was peripheral blood. The receptors stem from a woman between 70 and 85 years old with active or convalescent COVID-19.

The rearrangement joins TRBV5-6 to TRBJ2-7; 10 nucleotides line up with TRBD2. Per germline, CDR1 SGHDT and CDR2 YYEEEE. V lost 2 bases to trimming and J lost 11 bases; unmatched junction nucleotides: 13. This CDR3 contains 15 residues. This CDR3 is CASSFAASGGLWEYF. In nucleotides, the CDR3 is TGTGCCAGCAGCTTTGCGGCTAGCGGGGGCCTCTGGGAGTACTTC.

In DNA form, the CDR3 reads TGTGCCAGCAGCCCTGGGACAGATTATGGCTACACCTTC. Its translation is CASSPGTDYGYTF. The chain uses TRBV3-1 (or the pseudogene TRBV3-2) and TRBJ1-2; 7 nucleotides align to TRBD1. The ends lost 4 bases at V and 5 bases at J; junction bases unmatched: 4. Germline CDR1 LGHDT, CDR2 YNNKEL (reference sequence). This CDR3 contains 13 residues.

The CDR3 DNA sequence: TGCGCCAGCAGCTCTCACTCCGCTTCATCACTAGTTCTTGCCAAAAACATTCAGTACTTC. Translation: CASSSHSASSLVLAKNIQYF. This chain connects TRBV5-1 to TRBJ2-4, with D possibly matching TRBD2 (5 bases). V shed 3 bases and J shed 1 base, with 26 bases lying between them. There are 20 residues in the CDR3. CDR1 is SGHRS, CDR2 YFSETQ, per germline.

The chain joins TRBV5-4 to TRBJ2-7; D unresolved. The CDR3 sequence is 12 residues long. Trimming cost V 5 bases and J 0 bases, with 6 bases left between them. Per germline, CDR1 SGHNT and CDR2 YYREEE (reference sequence). The CDR3 DNA sequence: TGTGCCAGCAGACAGCTCTCCTACGAGCAGTACTTC. Residues: CASRQLSYEQYF.

The J gene is TRBJ1-5, the V gene TRBV7-8, with D possibly matching TRBD1 (6 bases). Per germline, CDR1 SGHVS and CDR2 FQNEAQ. The CDR3 is 16 residues long. Trimming pared 1 base from V and 7 bases from J, leaving 17 bases between. This CDR3 reads CASSLEARQARQPQHF. CDR3 coding DNA: TGTGCCAGCAGCTTAGAAGCGAGACAGGCAAGACAGCCCCAGCATTTT.

The gene calls are TRBV7-2 and TRBJ1-3; no firm D call. The V gene lost 1 base and the J gene lost 0 bases, with 4 bases spanning the gap. This CDR3 region has 14 residues. CDR1 and CDR2 (germline): SGHTA, FQGNSA. CDR3 DNA sequence: TGTGCCAGCAGCTTAGTGAGCTCTGGAAACACCATATATTTT. This gives the protein CASSLVSSGNTIYF.

The genes are TRBV6-5 and TRBJ2-3, with a possible D match to TRBD2 (6 bases). Trimming cost V 4 bases and J 2 bases, with 13 bases left between them. This CDR3 contains 15 residues. CDR1 is MNHEY and CDR2 is SVGAGI in the germline V gene. The CDR3 DNA reads TGTGCCAGCAGTTTGAGTAGCGGCGCCACAGATACGCAGTATTTT. The encoded protein is CASSLSSGATDTQYF.

This chain joins TRBV5-1 and TRBJ2-7; D is perhaps TRBD2 (5 bases). V was shortened by 4 bases and J by 4 bases, with 15 bases between the two germline ends. Germline V gives CDR1 SGHRS, CDR2 YFSETQ. This CDR3 spans 14 amino acids. This chain's CDR3 is CASSRGLDGYEQYF. The CDR3 DNA sequence: TGCGCCAGCAGCCGAGGGTTAGATGGATACGAGCAGTACTTC. The full variable domain, its missing parts supplied by reference TRBV5-1 and TRBJ2-7, is KAGVTQTPRYLIKTRGQQVTLSCSPISGHRSVSWYQQTPGQGLQFLFEYFSETQRNKGNFPGRFSGRQFSNSRSEMNVSTLELGDSALYLCASSRGLDGYEQYFGPGTRLTVT.

The rearrangement joins TRBV5-1 to TRBJ2-3; 9 nucleotides line up with TRBD2. Germline V gene data show CDR1 as SGHRS and CDR2 as YFSETQ. This CDR3 region has 17 residues. The V segment lost 6 bases and the J segment 2 bases; nucleotides outside the gene matches: 13. In DNA form, the CDR3 reads TGCGCCAGCAATCGGGGCCAAACTAGCGGGCCCACAGATACGCAGTATTTT. It is translated as CASNRGQTSGPTDTQYF.

The gene calls are TRBV5-1 and TRBJ2-7, with D possibly TRBD2 on 7 matching bases. CDR1 is SGHRS, CDR2 YFSETQ, per germline. V lost 5 bases and J 5 bases, leaving 20 bases between the germline ends. The CDR3 extends over 15 amino acids. The CDR3 DNA is TGCGCCAGCAGACCCGGGGGGACACCTTTAAACGAGCAGTACTTC. It specifies CASRPGGTPLNEQYF.

This clone was detected only once. The junction differs from germline at one of its ends, possibly a read error. The chain uses TRBV7-7 and TRBJ2-3, with D possibly TRBD1 on 6 matching bases. The CDR3 loop spans 14 amino acids. Germline V CDR1 and CDR2: SSHAT, FNYEAQ (reference sequence). For the CDR3, the DNA is TGTGCTAGCAGCTTCGCCGGGACAAGAGATACGCAGTATTTT. This sequence encodes CASSFAGTRDTQYF.

This chain uses TRBV6-5 with TRBJ2-5; a weak D match, TRBD1 (6 bases). This CDR3 region has 11 residues. The germline V and J ends were trimmed by 5 bases and 7 bases, with 8 bases remaining between them. Germline CDR1 and CDR2: MNHEY and SVGAGI. The CDR3 coding sequence is TGTGCCAGCAGTATACAGGGGACCCAGTACTTC. Its protein product is CASSIQGTQYF.

This clone was found once. This chain links TRBV4-3 with TRBJ1-4; no reliable D call. Germline CDR1 LGHNA, CDR2 YSLEER. V lost 1 base and J lost 4, with 10 bases in between. The CDR3 covers 15 residues. This CDR3 reads CASSQGNSINEKLFF. The CDR3 nucleotides read TGCGCCAGCAGCCAAGGGAACAGCATTAATGAAAAACTGTTTTTT.

This rearrangement joins TRBV7-9 to TRBJ2-7; no clear D gene. CDR3 size: 14 residues. Trimming left V 3 bases short and J 5 bases short, with 14 bases between. The germline CDR1 and CDR2 sequences are SEHNR and FQNEAQ (reference sequence). The CDR3 DNA reads TGTGCCAGCAGCTTTTCTCGATCACCTAACGAGCAGTACTTC. This gives the protein CASSFSRSPNEQYF.

The chain employs TRBV4-1 and TRBJ1-2, with D perhaps TRBD1 (6 bases). Germline lookup yields CDR1 MGHRA and CDR2 YSYEKL. V dropped 0 bases and J dropped 4 bases, with 18 bases sitting between them. CDR3 size: 17 residues. CDR3 protein: CASSQEGWGRGTYGYTF. CDR3 DNA: TGCGCCAGCAGCCAAGAAGGGTGGGGCAGGGGCACCTATGGCTACACCTTC.

This clone was picked up one time. The V and J genes are TRBV7-9 and TRBJ2-2, with D possibly being TRBD2 (5 bases). The V and J ends lost 3 bases and 4 bases respectively, with 9 bases between them. The CDR3 is 14 amino acids. The germline CDR1 and CDR2 sequences are SEHNR and FQNEAQ (reference sequence). In DNA form, the CDR3 reads TGTGCCAGCAGCTTGAGGGAAGCCACCGGGGAGCTGTTTTTT. Residues: CASSLREATGELFF. The full variable domain, its missing parts supplied by reference TRBV7-9 and TRBJ2-2, is DTGVSQNPRHKITKRGQNVTFRCDPISEHNRLYWYRQTLGQGPEFLTYFQNEAQLEKSRLLSDRFSAERPKGSFSTLEIQRTEQGDSAMYLCASSLREATGELFFGEGSRLTVL.

J is TRBJ2-1 and V is TRBV19; unclear D gene. V lost 1 base and J lost 0, with 7 bases in between. Germline-derived CDR1 and CDR2 are LNHDA and SQIVND (reference sequence). The CDR3 is made up of 15 amino acids. The CDR3 nucleotides are TGTGCCAGTAGTATAGGCCCGAGCTCCTACAATGAGCAGTTCTTC. Translation: CASSIGPSSYNEQFF.

The rearrangement links TRBV4-2 to TRBJ1-4; possibly TRBD1 for D (5 bases). This CDR3 has 15 amino acids. Germline CDR1 reads LGHNA; CDR2 reads YNFKEQ. Trimming took 1 base from V and 8 from J, leaving 14 bases between them. CDR3 nucleotides: TGTGCCAGCAGCCAAGGAGGTGACAGCGGGGAAAAACTGTTTTTT. Amino acid sequence: CASSQGGDSGEKLFF.

This chain links TRBV2 with TRBJ1-4; TRBD1 agrees at 9 bases. Trimming cost V 6 bases and J 8 bases; bases outside gene matches: 22. The CDR3 covers 19 residues. Germline V lookup: CDR1 SNHLY, CDR2 FYNNEI. The chain's CDR3 is CASRGNVRTGVLMGEKLFF. The CDR3 DNA reads as TGTGCCAGCAGAGGGAACGTCAGGACAGGGGTTTTGATGGGGGAAAAACTGTTTTTT. Complete variable domain (other parts from reference TRBV2 and TRBJ1-4): EPEVTQTPSHQVTQMGQEVILRCVPISNHLYFYWYRQILGQKVEFLVSFYNNEISEKSEIFDDQFSVERPDGSNFTLKIRSTKLEDSAMYFCASRGNVRTGVLMGEKLFFGSGTQLSVL.

The J gene is TRBJ1-5, the V gene TRBV6-1; D is ambiguous. This CDR3 is 13 amino acids long. The germline V and J ends were trimmed by 3 bases and 12 bases, with 15 bases remaining between them. Germline V CDR1 and CDR2: MNHNS, SASEGT. The CDR3 coding sequence is TGTGCCAGCAGTGACCACGGAGCCACTCGCCAGCATTTT. Translation: CASSDHGATRQHF.

This chain connects TRBV3-1 (or the pseudogene TRBV3-2) to TRBJ1-1, with D possibly being TRBD1 (6 bases). Deletions cut 5 bases from V and 3 bases from J, with 16 bases between. Germline V CDR1 and CDR2: LGHDT, YNNKEL (reference sequence). CDR3 length equals 15 residues. The CDR3 DNA reads as TGTGCCAGCAGCTCAAAGGGGGACGGAGACACTGAAGCTTTCTTT. Translated: CASSSKGDGDTEAFF.